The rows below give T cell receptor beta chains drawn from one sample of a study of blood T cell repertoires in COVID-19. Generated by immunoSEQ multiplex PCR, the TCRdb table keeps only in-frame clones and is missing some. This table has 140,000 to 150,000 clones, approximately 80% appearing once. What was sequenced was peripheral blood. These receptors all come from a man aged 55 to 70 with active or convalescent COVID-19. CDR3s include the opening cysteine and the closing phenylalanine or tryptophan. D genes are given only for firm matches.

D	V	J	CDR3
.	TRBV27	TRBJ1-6	CASSRVRGWNNSPLHF
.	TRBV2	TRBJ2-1	CASSEFASSNEQFF
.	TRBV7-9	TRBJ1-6	CASSLFVTGNSPLHF
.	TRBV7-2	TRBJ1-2	CASSLTGSRGYTF
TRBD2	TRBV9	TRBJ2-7	CASSVGAGGTSGAYEQYF
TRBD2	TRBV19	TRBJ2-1	CASTISGRALREQFF
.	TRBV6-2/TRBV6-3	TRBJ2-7	CASSYSRRYGYEQYF
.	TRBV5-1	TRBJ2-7	CASSLGASASSYEQYF
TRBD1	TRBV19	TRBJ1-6	CASTDRGSYNSPLHF
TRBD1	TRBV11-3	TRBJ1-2	CASSQQGENYGYTF
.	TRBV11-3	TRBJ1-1	CASSFPLNTEAFF
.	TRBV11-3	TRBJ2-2	CASSGDSANTGELFF
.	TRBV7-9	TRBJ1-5	CASSLAKPGQPQHF